The sequence of this TCR beta chain was determined in a study of blood T cell repertoires in COVID-19. Study as a whole: Some COVID-19 samples were acute and others convalescent; all came from the United States, Italy and Spain. The cDNA or gDNA used as material had been derived from T cells, B-cell-depleted T cells, or PBMCs.

From germline, CDR1 is MNHNS and CDR2 SASEGT. The CDR3 has 13 residues. V was shortened by 3 bases and J by 7 bases, with 12 bases between the two germline ends. Per the study methods: Using reference gene primer amplification, nucleated cell counts were estimated. Produced via immunoSEQ multiplex PCR; TCRdb's table is partial and in-frame only. V, J and clone size were drawn from that table, and D and trimming were deduced from the DNA. The table has roughly 180,000 clones, roughly 84% seen once. This sequence was found in a woman older than 75 with active or convalescent COVID-19. Sequenced: peripheral blood. This chain connects TRBV6-1 to TRBJ1-2, with D possibly matching TRBD1 (5 bases). The CDR3 is CASSDPGPGGYTF. The CDR3 nucleotides read TGTGCCAGCAGTGATCCAGGGCCGGGTGGCTACACCTTC.